The clone carrying this TCR beta chain has a handful of counts. V lost 5 bases to trimming and J lost 0 bases; unmatched junction nucleotides: 4. This CDR3 is 13 amino acids long. Germline CDR1 and CDR2: DFQATT and SNEGSKA (reference sequence). One entry per CDR3 protein, called by TCRdb with MiXCR from the 5' RACE reads. The table shows around 320,000 distinct CDR3 sequences, with 25% to 30% occurring only once. The sample is drawn from a study of T-cell memory formation after mild COVID-19. V gene TRBV20-1 combines with J gene TRBJ2-7, with 7 nucleotides matching TRBD2. Sample: PBMCs or a T cell subset sorted from them (not recorded which). This receptor was obtained from an adult woman who had mild COVID-19 (a few samples of this study predate the infection). Cell type and time point are not known. DNA of the CDR3: TGCAGTGCTGGGGGAGGGAGCTCCTACGAGCAGTACTTC. This gives the protein CSAGGGSSYEQYF.